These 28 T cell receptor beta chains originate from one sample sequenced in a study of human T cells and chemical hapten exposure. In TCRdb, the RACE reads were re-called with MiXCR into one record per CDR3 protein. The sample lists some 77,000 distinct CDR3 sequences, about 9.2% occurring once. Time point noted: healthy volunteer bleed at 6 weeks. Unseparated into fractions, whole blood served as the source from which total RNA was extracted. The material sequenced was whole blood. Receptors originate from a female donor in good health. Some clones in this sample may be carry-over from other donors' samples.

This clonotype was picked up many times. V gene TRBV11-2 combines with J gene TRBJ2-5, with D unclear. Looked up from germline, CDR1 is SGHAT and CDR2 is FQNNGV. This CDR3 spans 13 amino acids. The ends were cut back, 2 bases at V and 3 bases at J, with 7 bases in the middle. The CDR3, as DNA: TGTGCCAGCAGCTTAATTGGTGAAGAGACCCAGTACTTC. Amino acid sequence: CASSLIGEETQYF.

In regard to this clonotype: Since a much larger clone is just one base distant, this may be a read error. The DNA for the CDR3 is TGTGCCAGCAGTTGTGGGACTGAAGCTTTCTTT. This encodes CASSCGTEAFF. V and J are TRBV6-2 or TRBV6-3 and TRBJ1-1; D not certain. The CDR3 extends over 11 amino acids. Germline V lookup: CDR1 MNHEY, CDR2 SVGEGT. Trimming took 4 bases from V and 5 from J, leaving 5 bases between them.

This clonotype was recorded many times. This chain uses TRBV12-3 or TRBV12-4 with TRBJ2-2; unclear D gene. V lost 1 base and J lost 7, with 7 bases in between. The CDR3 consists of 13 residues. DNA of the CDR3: TGTGCCAGCAGTTTAGACTATAACGGGGAGCTGTTTTTT. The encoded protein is CASSLDYNGELFF.

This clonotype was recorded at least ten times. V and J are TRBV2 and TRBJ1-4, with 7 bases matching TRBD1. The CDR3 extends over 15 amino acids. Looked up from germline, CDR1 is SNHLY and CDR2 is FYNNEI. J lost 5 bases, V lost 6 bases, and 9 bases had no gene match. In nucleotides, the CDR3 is TGTGCCAGCAGGGCTATGGGACAGCCCAATGAAAAACTGTTTTTT. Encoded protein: CASRAMGQPNEKLFF.

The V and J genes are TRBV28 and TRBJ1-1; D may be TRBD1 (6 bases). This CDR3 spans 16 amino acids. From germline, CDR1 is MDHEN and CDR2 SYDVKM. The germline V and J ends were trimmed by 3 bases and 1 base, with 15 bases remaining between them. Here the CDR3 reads CASSFRRGTGNTEAFF. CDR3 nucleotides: TGTGCCAGCAGTTTCCGAAGGGGGACGGGGAACACTGAAGCTTTCTTT.

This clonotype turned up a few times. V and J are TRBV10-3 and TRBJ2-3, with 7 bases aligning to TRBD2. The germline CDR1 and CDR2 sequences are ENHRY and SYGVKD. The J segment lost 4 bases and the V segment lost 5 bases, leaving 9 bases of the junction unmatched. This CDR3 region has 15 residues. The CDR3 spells CAISRTSEGPDTQYF. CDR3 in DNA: TGTGCCATCAGTAGAACTAGCGAAGGGCCAGATACGCAGTATTTT.

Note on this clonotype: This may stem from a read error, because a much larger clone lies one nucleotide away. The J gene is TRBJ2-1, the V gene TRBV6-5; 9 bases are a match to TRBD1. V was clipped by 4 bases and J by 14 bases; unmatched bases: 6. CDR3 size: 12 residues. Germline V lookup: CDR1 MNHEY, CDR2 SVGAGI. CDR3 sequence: CASSSRRDREFF. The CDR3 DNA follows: TGTGCCAGCAGTTCGCGTCGGGACAGGGAGTTCTTC.

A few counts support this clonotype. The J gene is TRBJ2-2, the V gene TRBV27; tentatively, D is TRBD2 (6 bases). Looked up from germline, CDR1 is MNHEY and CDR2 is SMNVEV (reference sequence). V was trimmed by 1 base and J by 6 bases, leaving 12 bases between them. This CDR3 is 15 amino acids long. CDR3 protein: CASSLWAGPPGELFF. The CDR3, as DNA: TGTGCCAGCAGTTTATGGGCGGGGCCCCCCGGGGAGCTGTTTTTT.

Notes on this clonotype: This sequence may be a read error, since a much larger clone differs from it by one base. The CDR3 loop is CASSLDLKLLDLYSSSTDTQYF. In nucleotides, the CDR3 is TGTGCCAGCAGCTTGGACCTGAAATTACTAGATCTTTACTCCTCTAGCACAGATACGCAGTATTTT. This rearrangement joins TRBV5-8 to TRBJ2-3; possible D gene TRBD2, 5 bases. CDR1 and CDR2 (germline): SGHTS, YDEGEE. The germline V and J ends were trimmed by 0 bases and 0 bases, with 29 bases remaining between them. The CDR3 has 22 amino acids.

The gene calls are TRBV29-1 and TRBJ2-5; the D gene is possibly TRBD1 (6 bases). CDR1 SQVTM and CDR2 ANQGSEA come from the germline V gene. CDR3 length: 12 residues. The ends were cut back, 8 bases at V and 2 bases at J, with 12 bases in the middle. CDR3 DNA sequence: TGCAGCCATACCGGGACACAAGAGACCCAGTACTTC. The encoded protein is CSHTGTQETQYF.

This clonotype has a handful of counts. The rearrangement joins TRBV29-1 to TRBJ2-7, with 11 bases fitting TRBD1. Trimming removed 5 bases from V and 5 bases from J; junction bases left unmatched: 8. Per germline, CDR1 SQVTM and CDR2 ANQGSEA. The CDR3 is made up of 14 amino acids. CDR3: CSVLWGDRGDEQYF. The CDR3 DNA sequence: TGCAGCGTTCTGTGGGGGGACAGGGGGGACGAGCAGTACTTC.

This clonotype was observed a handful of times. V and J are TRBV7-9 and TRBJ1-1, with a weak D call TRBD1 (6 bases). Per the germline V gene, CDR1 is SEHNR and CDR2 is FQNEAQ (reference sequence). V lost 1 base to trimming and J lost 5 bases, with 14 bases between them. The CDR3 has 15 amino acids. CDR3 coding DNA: TGTGCCAGCAGCTTAGGGTGGCAGGGGAGGACTGAAGCTTTCTTT. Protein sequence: CASSLGWQGRTEAFF.

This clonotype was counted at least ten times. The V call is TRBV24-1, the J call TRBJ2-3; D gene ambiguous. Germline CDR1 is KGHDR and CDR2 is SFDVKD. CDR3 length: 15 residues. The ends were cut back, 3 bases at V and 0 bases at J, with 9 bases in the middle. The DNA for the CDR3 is TGTGCCACCAGTGATCCAAGAGGTAGCACAGATACGCAGTATTTT. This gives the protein CATSDPRGSTDTQYF.

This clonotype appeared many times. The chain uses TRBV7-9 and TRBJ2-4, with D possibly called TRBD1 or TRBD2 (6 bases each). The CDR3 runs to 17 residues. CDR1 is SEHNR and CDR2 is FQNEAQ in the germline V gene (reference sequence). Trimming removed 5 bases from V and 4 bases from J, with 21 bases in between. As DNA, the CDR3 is TGTGCCAGCAGCCTGGACAGTACGCGGGGTACGAAAAACATTCAGTACTTC. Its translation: CASSLDSTRGTKNIQYF. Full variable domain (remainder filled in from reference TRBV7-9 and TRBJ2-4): DTGVSQNPRHKITKRGQNVTFRCDPISEHNRLYWYRQTLGQGPEFLTYFQNEAQLEKSRLLSDRFSAERPKGSFSTLEIQRTEQGDSAMYLCASSLDSTRGTKNIQYFGAGTRLSVL.

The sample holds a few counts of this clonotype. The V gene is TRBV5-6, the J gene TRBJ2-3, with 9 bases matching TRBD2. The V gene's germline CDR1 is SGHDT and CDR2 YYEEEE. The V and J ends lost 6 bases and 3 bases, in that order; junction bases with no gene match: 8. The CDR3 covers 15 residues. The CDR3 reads CASIWGGGATDTQYF. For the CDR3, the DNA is TGTGCCAGCATCTGGGGCGGGGGGGCGACAGATACGCAGTATTTT.

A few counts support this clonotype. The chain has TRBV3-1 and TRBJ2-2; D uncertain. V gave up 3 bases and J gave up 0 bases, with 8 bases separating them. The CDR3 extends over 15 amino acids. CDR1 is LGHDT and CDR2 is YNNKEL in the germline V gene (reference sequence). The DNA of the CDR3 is TGTGCCAGCAGCCACCGGACGGCGAACACCGGGGAGCTGTTTTTT. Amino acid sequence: CASSHRTANTGELFF.

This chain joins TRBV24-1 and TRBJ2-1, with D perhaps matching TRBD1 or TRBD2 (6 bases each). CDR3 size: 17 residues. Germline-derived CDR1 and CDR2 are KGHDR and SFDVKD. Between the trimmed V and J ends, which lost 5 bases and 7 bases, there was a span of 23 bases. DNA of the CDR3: TGTGCCACCAGTGTGGGTGGGGGGCCCAGCCGTGTGAATGAGCAGTTCTTC. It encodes CATSVGGGPSRVNEQFF.

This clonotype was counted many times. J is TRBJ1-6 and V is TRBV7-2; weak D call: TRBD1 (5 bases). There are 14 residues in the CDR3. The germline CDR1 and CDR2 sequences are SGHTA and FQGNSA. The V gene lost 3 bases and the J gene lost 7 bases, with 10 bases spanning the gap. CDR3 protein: CASSLGQPNSPLHF. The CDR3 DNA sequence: TGTGCCAGCAGCTTGGGGCAGCCAAATTCACCCCTCCACTTT.

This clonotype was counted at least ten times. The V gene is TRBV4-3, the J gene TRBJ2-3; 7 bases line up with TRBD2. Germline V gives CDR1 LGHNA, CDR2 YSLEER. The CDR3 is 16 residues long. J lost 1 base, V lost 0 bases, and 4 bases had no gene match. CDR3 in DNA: TGCGCCAGCAGCCAAGATTTGGCGGGGGGCACAGATACGCAGTATTTT. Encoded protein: CASSQDLAGGTDTQYF.

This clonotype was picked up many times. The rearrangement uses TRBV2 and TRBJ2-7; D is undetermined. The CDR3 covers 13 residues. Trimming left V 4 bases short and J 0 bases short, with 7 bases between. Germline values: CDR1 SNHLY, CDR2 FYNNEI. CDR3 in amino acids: CASSGTASYEQYF. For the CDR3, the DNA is TGTGCCAGCAGTGGAACAGCCTCCTACGAGCAGTACTTC.

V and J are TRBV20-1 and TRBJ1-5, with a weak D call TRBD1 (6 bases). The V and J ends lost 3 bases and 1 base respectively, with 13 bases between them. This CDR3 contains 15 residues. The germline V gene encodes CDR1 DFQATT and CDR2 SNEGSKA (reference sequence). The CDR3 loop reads CSASTGRGSNQPQHF. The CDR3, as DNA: TGCAGTGCTAGTACAGGGAGAGGGAGCAATCAGCCCCAGCATTTT.

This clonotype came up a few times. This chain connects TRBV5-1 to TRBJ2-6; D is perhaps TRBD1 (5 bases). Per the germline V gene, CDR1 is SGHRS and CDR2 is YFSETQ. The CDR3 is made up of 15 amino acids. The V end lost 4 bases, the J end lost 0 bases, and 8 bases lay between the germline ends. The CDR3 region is CASSATVSGANVLTF. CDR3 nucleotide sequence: TGCGCCAGCAGCGCGACAGTCTCTGGGGCCAACGTCCTGACTTTC.

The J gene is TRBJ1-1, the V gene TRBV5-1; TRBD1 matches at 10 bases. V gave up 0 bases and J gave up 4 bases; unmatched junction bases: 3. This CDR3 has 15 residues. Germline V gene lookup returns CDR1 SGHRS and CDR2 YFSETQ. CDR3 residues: CASSLGTGGSTEAFF. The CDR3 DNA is TGCGCCAGCAGCTTGGGGACAGGGGGTAGCACTGAAGCTTTCTTT.

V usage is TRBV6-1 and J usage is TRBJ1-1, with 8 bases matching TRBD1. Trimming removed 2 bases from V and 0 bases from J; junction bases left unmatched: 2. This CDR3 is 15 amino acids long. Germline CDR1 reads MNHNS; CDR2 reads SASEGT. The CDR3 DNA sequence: TGTGCCAGCAGTGAATGGGACAGGTTGAACACTGAAGCTTTCTTT. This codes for CASSEWDRLNTEAFF.

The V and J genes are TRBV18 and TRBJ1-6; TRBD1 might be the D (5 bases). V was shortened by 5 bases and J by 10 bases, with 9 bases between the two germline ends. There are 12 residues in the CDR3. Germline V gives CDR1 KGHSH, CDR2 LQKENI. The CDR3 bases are TGTGCCAGCTCAACAGGATTGTCACCCCTCCACTTT. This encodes CASSTGLSPLHF.

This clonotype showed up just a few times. This CDR3 is CASSQEAEAFF. CDR3 DNA sequence: TGTGCCAGCAGCCAAGAAGCTGAAGCTTTCTTT. The chain couples TRBV3-1 to TRBJ1-1; D remains unclear. CDR1 LGHDT and CDR2 YNNKEL come from the germline V gene (reference sequence). This CDR3 spans 11 amino acids. The V and J ends lost 0 bases and 6 bases respectively, with 2 bases between them.

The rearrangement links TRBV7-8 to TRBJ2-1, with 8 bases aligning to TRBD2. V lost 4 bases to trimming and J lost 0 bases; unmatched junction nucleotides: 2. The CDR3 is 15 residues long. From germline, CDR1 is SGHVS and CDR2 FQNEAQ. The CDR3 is CASSSGGASYNEQFF. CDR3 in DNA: TGTGCCAGCAGCTCCGGGGGGGCCTCCTACAATGAGCAGTTCTTC.

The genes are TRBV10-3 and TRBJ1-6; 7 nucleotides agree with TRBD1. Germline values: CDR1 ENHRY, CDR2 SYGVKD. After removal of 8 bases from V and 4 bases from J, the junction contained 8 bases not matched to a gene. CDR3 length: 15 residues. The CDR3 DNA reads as TGTGCCATCGGGGTTCGACAGGGTTATAATTCACCCCTCCACTTT. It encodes CAIGVRQGYNSPLHF.